This entry describes one TCR beta chain. The antigen is undetermined. Measured with immunoSEQ multiplex PCR; TCRdb has only the in-frame clones, and not every one. The sample yields 25,000 to 35,000 clones, 90% seen once. This sample is drawn from a study of T cells in localized non-small cell lung cancer. The CDR3 sequence is 12 residues long. Trimming took 0 bases from V and 7 from J, leaving 7 bases between them. Germline values: CDR1 SGHNT, CDR2 YYREEE (reference sequence). Findings and caveats of the study: Among the tissues sampled, uninvolved adjacent lung had the highest T cell clonality, above tumor. A single tumor region was sequenced, leaving heterogeneity possible.

The TCR comes from a woman aged 35-70 years with stage I lung adenocarcinoma. J is TRBJ1-1 and V is TRBV5-4; no clear D. The sequencing here drew on peripheral blood, taken before any cancer treatment. The chain's CDR3 is CASSLDGYEAFF. DNA for the CDR3: TGTGCCAGCAGCTTGGACGGCTATGAAGCTTTCTTT.